These 23 T cell receptor beta chains were all obtained from the same sample, sequenced in a study of CD8 T cells in Susac syndrome (dated by TCRdb to the late 2010s). Library method: the immunoSEQ multiplex PCR assay. RNA was extracted using the RNeasy kit, and roughly 0.5 to 1 ug of the RNA was reverse transcribed with random hexamers. The public reads were reanalyzed by TCRdb: fastp trimming at Q25, MiXCR alignment, in-frame beta chains only. Rows with a matching CDR3 protein are joined into one entry that keeps the most common DNA and genes. This sample holds about 180,000 distinct CDR3 sequences; 85% to 95% were observed only once. The top ten clones comprise about 0.16% of the sample. Source material: CD8+ T cells from PBMCs. The receptor set was obtained from a human donor with multiple sclerosis.

This chain connects TRBV20-1 to TRBJ1-5, with D possibly matching TRBD1 (6 bases). V gave up 2 bases and J gave up 0 bases, with 17 bases separating them. Germline V gives CDR1 DFQATT, CDR2 SNEGSKA (reference sequence). The CDR3 extends over 17 amino acids. The CDR3 spells CSARNLIGQHSNQPQHF. CDR3 bases: TGCAGTGCTAGAAATTTAATAGGACAGCATAGCAATCAGCCCCAGCATTTT.

This chain joins TRBV9 and TRBJ2-3; a possible D gene is TRBD1 (6 bases). The germline V gene encodes CDR1 SGDLS and CDR2 YYNGEE. The CDR3 extends over 13 amino acids. V lost 2 bases, J lost 5 bases, and 9 bases lay in between. In DNA form, the CDR3 reads TGTGCCAGCAGCGTTTCAGGGGAAGATACGCAGTATTTT. Residues: CASSVSGEDTQYF.

The chain uses TRBV9 and TRBJ1-1; 8 bases agree with TRBD1. CDR1 is SGDLS, CDR2 YYNGEE, per germline. The J segment lost 5 bases and the V segment lost 0 bases, leaving 9 bases of the junction unmatched. CDR3 size: 16 residues. Here the CDR3 DNA reads TGTGCCAGCAGCGTAGGTCAGGGGGCAATACGGACTGAAGCTTTCTTT. It encodes CASSVGQGAIRTEAFF. The variable domain in full, completed from reference TRBV9 and TRBJ1-1, reads DSGVTQTPKHLITATGQRVTLRCSPRSGDLSVYWYQQSLDQGLQFLIQYYNGEERAKGNILERFSAQQFPDLHSELNLSSLELGDSALYFCASSVGQGAIRTEAFFGQGTRLTVV.

The chain carries TRBV29-1 and TRBJ2-1, with TRBD1 identical over 7 bases. V lost 4 bases to trimming and J lost 6 bases; unmatched junction nucleotides: 6. In germline, CDR1 is SQVTM, CDR2 ANQGSEA. This CDR3 region has 13 residues. This CDR3 is CSVGFGQVNEQFF. CDR3 DNA: TGCAGCGTTGGATTCGGACAGGTCAATGAGCAGTTCTTC.

This chain uses TRBV29-1 with TRBJ1-2; D is unresolved. With 5 bases removed from V and 9 bases from J, the gap between germline ends came to 16 bases. There are 12 residues in the CDR3. Germline CDR1 is SQVTM and CDR2 is ANQGSEA. The CDR3 protein is CSVLSDFQSYTF. CDR3 sequence (DNA): TGCAGCGTTCTCTCGGATTTCCAAAGCTACACCTTC.

This clonotype was observed a single time. In DNA, the CDR3 is TGCAGTGCTAGAGGCGCCCCGGGACTAGCGGGAGAGGGGCAGTACTTC. Its translation is CSARGAPGLAGEGQYF. The chain employs TRBV20-1 and TRBJ2-7; 14 nucleotides align to TRBD2. The germline gives CDR1 DFQATT, CDR2 SNEGSKA (reference sequence). The CDR3 is made up of 16 amino acids. Losses at the gene ends were 1 base for V and 9 bases for J; bases not matched to a gene: 11.

The gene calls are TRBV7-2 and TRBJ2-7; D gene uncertain. V was trimmed by 5 bases and J by 2 bases, leaving 16 bases between them. The V gene's germline CDR1 is SGHTA and CDR2 FQGNSA. The CDR3 runs 15 residues. The CDR3 DNA is TGTGCCAGCAGCGATAGACGGGCCCTGGCCTACGAGCAGTACTTC. Its protein product is CASSDRRALAYEQYF.

The chain carries TRBV2 and TRBJ1-1; D unclear. CDR3 length: 10 amino acids. Germline assignment: CDR1 SNHLY and CDR2 FYNNEI. V lost 7 bases, J lost 8 bases, and 8 bases lay in between. CDR3 loop: CASTGKEAFF. DNA for the CDR3: TGTGCCAGCACCGGCAAAGAAGCTTTCTTT.

The rearrangement links TRBV2 to TRBJ2-3; either TRBD1 or TRBD2 may fit D (5 bases each). CDR1 is SNHLY, CDR2 FYNNEI, per germline. Between the trimmed V and J ends, which lost 6 bases and 1 base, there was a span of 5 bases. The length of the CDR3 is 12 residues. CDR3 residues: CASRGGTDTQYF. CDR3 bases: TGTGCCAGCAGGGGGGGCACAGATACGCAGTATTTT. The full variable domain, with the rest looked up from reference TRBV2 and TRBJ2-3, is EPEVTQTPSHQVTQMGQEVILRCVPISNHLYFYWYRQILGQKVEFLVSFYNNEISEKSEIFDDQFSVERPDGSNFTLKIRSTKLEDSAMYFCASRGGTDTQYFGPGTRLTVL.

This clonotype was counted once. J is TRBJ2-7 and V is TRBV11-2; D call uncertain. The V end lost 8 bases, the J end lost 3 bases, and 14 bases lay between the germline ends. Germline V gene lookup returns CDR1 SGHAT and CDR2 FQNNGV. This CDR3 is built from 13 residues. The CDR3 sequence: CASFDTSIYEQYF. In DNA form, the CDR3 reads TGTGCCAGCTTCGACACGTCGATCTACGAGCAGTACTTC.

The rearrangement links TRBV27 to TRBJ1-2; TRBD1 is a possible D gene (5 bases). Trimming stripped 2 bases from V and 4 bases from J, with 11 bases between. This CDR3 comprises 14 residues. Germline V gives CDR1 MNHEY, CDR2 SMNVEV (reference sequence). The CDR3 nucleotides read TGTGCCAGCAGTTTACAGGGCCGGGGCTATGGCTACACCTTC. Translated: CASSLQGRGYGYTF.

The rearrangement uses TRBV27 and TRBJ2-7, with D unresolved. The germline V gene has CDR1 MNHEY and CDR2 SMNVEV (reference sequence). With 3 bases removed from V and 2 bases from J, the gap between germline ends came to 8 bases. CDR3 length equals 13 residues. CDR3 DNA sequence: TGTGCCAGCAGTTTCCACTACCCCTACGAGCAGTACTTC. This encodes CASSFHYPYEQYF.

The CDR3, as DNA: TGTGCCAGCAGGACTAGCGGGACCCCCACAGATACGCAGTATTTT. Translated: CASRTSGTPTDTQYF. V is TRBV2 and J is TRBJ2-3, with TRBD2 matching 11 bases. Germline trimming cut 6 bases from V and 2 bases from J; bases unmatched to any gene: 4. CDR1 is SNHLY, CDR2 FYNNEI, per germline. The CDR3 is made up of 15 amino acids. Variable domain in full (rest from reference TRBV2 and TRBJ2-3): EPEVTQTPSHQVTQMGQEVILRCVPISNHLYFYWYRQILGQKVEFLVSFYNNEISEKSEIFDDQFSVERPDGSNFTLKIRSTKLEDSAMYFCASRTSGTPTDTQYFGPGTRLTVL.

The chain combines TRBV14 with TRBJ2-7; no reliable D call. V dropped 0 bases and J dropped 1 base, with 10 bases sitting between them. CDR1 and CDR2 from the germline V gene are SGHDN and FVKESK. CDR3 length: 15 residues. Here the CDR3 DNA reads TGTGCCAGCAGCCAAGATATCGGCAATTCCTACGAGCAGTACTTC. As protein: CASSQDIGNSYEQYF.

This chain connects TRBV27 to TRBJ2-3, with a possible D match to TRBD1 (6 bases). Germline V CDR1 and CDR2: MNHEY, SMNVEV (reference sequence). The CDR3 contains 14 residues. V shed 5 bases and J shed 1 base, with 10 bases lying between them. The CDR3 protein is CASSGAGGTDTQYF. In DNA, the CDR3 is TGTGCCAGCAGTGGAGCAGGGGGCACAGATACGCAGTATTTT.

This chain links TRBV27 with TRBJ2-4; tentatively, D is TRBD2 (6 bases). CDR3 size: 15 residues. The V end lost 5 bases, the J end lost 8 bases, and 19 bases lay between the germline ends. From germline, CDR1 is MNHEY and CDR2 SMNVEV (reference sequence). CDR3 DNA: TGTGCCAGCAGTCCGAACCCCAGCGGGCTGGACATTCAGTACTTC. This codes for CASSPNPSGLDIQYF.

The gene calls are TRBV20-1 and TRBJ2-5; 8 nucleotides agree with TRBD2. The CDR3 runs 12 residues. Per the germline V gene, CDR1 is DFQATT and CDR2 is SNEGSKA (reference sequence). This chain's CDR3 is CSVAGIQETQYF. As DNA, the CDR3 is TGCAGCGTAGCGGGGATCCAAGAGACCCAGTACTTC.

The V call is TRBV2, the J call TRBJ1-1, with unresolved D. The CDR3 has 13 amino acids. Per germline, CDR1 SNHLY and CDR2 FYNNEI. The V gene lost 5 bases and the J gene lost 5 bases, with 12 bases spanning the gap. The CDR3: CASSYYADTEAFF. The DNA for the CDR3 is TGTGCCAGCAGTTATTACGCGGATACTGAAGCTTTCTTT. Together with reference TRBV2 and TRBJ1-1, the CDR3 gives the full variable domain: EPEVTQTPSHQVTQMGQEVILRCVPISNHLYFYWYRQILGQKVEFLVSFYNNEISEKSEIFDDQFSVERPDGSNFTLKIRSTKLEDSAMYFCASSYYADTEAFFGQGTRLTVV.

This chain links TRBV27 with TRBJ1-1; D uncertain. This CDR3 region has 13 residues. Trimming cost V 7 bases and J 4 bases, with 13 bases left between them. CDR1 is MNHEY, CDR2 SMNVEV, per germline (reference sequence). The CDR3 reads CASTSPLATEAFF. The CDR3 region has the DNA TGTGCCAGCACCTCACCCTTAGCCACTGAAGCTTTCTTT.

This rearrangement joins TRBV27 to TRBJ2-7, with TRBD2 matching over 8 bases. CDR1 is MNHEY and CDR2 is SMNVEV in the germline V gene (reference sequence). With 0 bases clipped from V and 5 bases from J, the junction kept 12 bases outside the gene matches. The length of the CDR3 is 17 residues. CDR3 loop: CASSLSRGAGGRNEQYF. The DNA for the CDR3 is TGTGCCAGCAGTTTATCTCGGGGCGCGGGAGGAAGGAACGAGCAGTACTTC.

The chain recombines TRBV7-9 with TRBJ2-7, with 9 bases lining up with TRBD1. Germline trimming cut 7 bases from V and 0 bases from J; bases unmatched to any gene: 4. The length of the CDR3 is 14 residues. Germline CDR1 is SEHNR and CDR2 is FQNEAQ (reference sequence). CDR3 nucleotide sequence: TGTGCCAGCATCCAGACAGGGGGCTCCTACGAGCAGTACTTC. Amino acids: CASIQTGGSYEQYF.

The rearrangement joins TRBV13 to TRBJ2-7; 10 bases align to TRBD1. The CDR3 totals 15 residues. Looked up from germline, CDR1 is PRHDT and CDR2 is FYEKMQ (reference sequence). V was pared by 5 bases and J by 5 bases, with 9 bases of the junction left unmatched. The CDR3 is CASSPTGQGIHEQYF. The CDR3, as DNA: TGTGCCAGCAGCCCAACGGGACAGGGGATCCACGAGCAGTACTTC. Complete variable domain (other parts from reference TRBV13 and TRBJ2-7): AAGVIQSPRHLIKEKRETATLKCYPIPRHDTVYWYQQGPGQDPQFLISFYEKMQSDKGSIPDRFSAQQFSDYHSELNMSSLELGDSALYFCASSPTGQGIHEQYFGPGTRLTVT.

This chain uses TRBV29-1 with TRBJ2-7; D is possibly TRBD1 or TRBD2 (5 bases each). The V end was cut by 6 bases, the J end by 4 bases, with 22 bases between. The CDR3 is 15 amino acids. The V gene's germline CDR1 is SQVTM and CDR2 ANQGSEA. In DNA, the CDR3 is TGCAGCGTGGGGAAACCGGGACGGAAGATTTACGAGCAGTACTTC. It codes for CSVGKPGRKIYEQYF.